A selection of T cell receptor beta chains follows, all from one sample in a study of T cell responses to AZD1222 COVID-19 vaccine. Assay used: immunoSEQ multiplex PCR; TCRdb lists only in-frame clones, some missing. The sample lists 95,000 to 130,000 clones, roughly 87% seen once, with 7.5% to 8% in the top ten. The sequenced sample was peripheral blood, obtained on day 0 of AZD1222 vaccination. The source is an adult in good health. Each CDR3 is given with its conserved first and last residue. A D gene is named only where the DNA matches it firmly. The size field is filled for only some rows; it gives once, few, many or a size class.

CDR3 length,V gene,D gene,clone size,J gene,CDR3 DNA,CDR3 protein
14,TRBV2,TRBD1,once,TRBJ1-1,TGTGCCAGCAGTGTGACAGGGGGCAGGACTGAAGCTTTCTTT,CASSVTGGRTEAFF
15,TRBV9,.,.,TRBJ2-3,TGTGCCAGCAGCGCAAGTGGCGAGACGACAGATACGCAGTATTTT,CASSASGETTDTQYF
17,TRBV5-6,TRBD1,.,TRBJ2-5,TGTGCCAGCAGCTTGTACCGACAGGGGCCCTACCAAGAGACCCAGTACTTC,CASSLYRQGPYQETQYF
17,TRBV28,TRBD1,.,TRBJ1-6,TGTGCCAGCAGTCCATCGGGACAGGGGATCTATAATTCACCCCTCCACTTT,CASSPSGQGIYNSPLHF
11,TRBV7-6,.,.,TRBJ1-1,TGTGCCAGCGGAGGGTTCCCTGAAGCTTTCTTT,CASGGFPEAFF
13,TRBV28,.,.,TRBJ1-4,TGTGCCAGCAGCTTGCCGGGAGCCGAAAAACTGTTTTTT,CASSLPGAEKLFF
12,TRBV18,.,.,TRBJ1-2,TGTGCCAGCTCACGCGTTAGCGATGGCTACACCTTC,CASSRVSDGYTF
14,TRBV13,.,.,TRBJ2-7,TGTGCCAGCAGCTTAGCTGGACACCTCTACGAGCAGTACTTC,CASSLAGHLYEQYF
15,TRBV15,.,.,TRBJ1-5,TGTGCCACCAGCAGCTCTTTAGCGGGGGCTCAGCCCCAGCATTTT,CATSSSLAGAQPQHF
13,TRBV20-1,.,.,TRBJ1-5,TGCAGTGCTAGTAGGAAGATCGATCAGCCCCAGCATTTT,CSASRKIDQPQHF
16,TRBV12-5,.,.,TRBJ2-1,TGTGCTAGTGGTCCCCCCGGACGAAGCTCCTACAATGAGCAGTTCTTC,CASGPPGRSSYNEQFF
13,TRBV19,.,.,TRBJ2-3,TGTGCCAGTAGTATAGCCCTCCCAGATACGCAGTATTTT,CASSIALPDTQYF
12,TRBV30,.,.,TRBJ1-2,TGTGCCTGGAGTGCCGCGAACTATGGCTACACCTTC,CAWSAANYGYTF
16,TRBV29-1,TRBD1,.,TRBJ1-4,TGCAGCGTTGAAGATCTTTCCCCACAGGGGGGTGAAAAACTGTTTTTT,CSVEDLSPQGGEKLFF
13,TRBV11-3,.,.,TRBJ1-1,TGTGCCAGCAGCTTATTGCATGACACTGAAGCTTTCTTT,CASSLLHDTEAFF
12,TRBV28,.,.,TRBJ1-2,TGTGCCAGCAGTTATTCCCCCAGGGAGTCCACCTTC,CASSYSPRESTF
14,TRBV7-9,TRBD1,.,TRBJ1-5,TGTGCCAGCAGCCGACAGGGGGCAGGGCAGCCCCAGCATTTT,CASSRQGAGQPQHF
16,TRBV2,.,.,TRBJ2-5,TGTGCCAGCAGTTTTCGGGAGGGACAGGGCGGCGGGACCCAGTACTTC,CASSFREGQGGGTQYF
11,TRBV6-5,.,.,TRBJ1-1,TGTGCCAGCAGTCCCGGGACAGAAGCTTTCTTT,CASSPGTEAFF
14,TRBV28,.,.,TRBJ1-5,TGTGCCAGCATTTACTCTCAGGGAGGTCAGCCCCAGCATTTT,CASIYSQGGQPQHF
15,TRBV15,.,.,TRBJ2-4,TGTGCCACCAGCCAGGGAACCACAGCCAAAAACATTCAGTACTTC,CATSQGTTAKNIQYF
13,TRBV29-1,TRBD1,.,TRBJ1-2,TGCAGCGTTGTTAGGGCCAGGGGGCGTGGCTACACCTTC,CSVVRARGRGYTF
14,TRBV9,.,.,TRBJ2-2,TGTGCCAGCAGCACCAGCTATAGGGTCGGGGAGCTGTTTTTT,CASSTSYRVGELFF
14,TRBV7-2,.,.,TRBJ1-1,TGTGCCAGCAGCTTAGCCGGGGATTGGGCTGAAGCTTTCTTT,CASSLAGDWAEAFF
13,TRBV3-1/TRBV3-2,.,.,TRBJ1-2,TGTGCCAGCAGTACAGGTTCGGTTTATGGCTACACCTTC,CASSTGSVYGYTF
17,TRBV24-1,TRBD1,.,TRBJ1-4,TGTGCCACCAGTGATTCCCGGGCGGACAGGGATGGCGAAAAACTGTTTTTT,CATSDSRADRDGEKLFF